The count of the clone carrying this TCR beta chain is one. Its antigen is still unknown. The data derive from a study of shared clonotypes between healthy human individuals. The wider study: Samples came from two female and three male donors aged 18 to 49.

General study points: Apart from blood, nothing was sampled; tissue repertoires likely differ. Naive CD4 clonotypes overlapped across a handful of donors at roughly 5%. Represented genetic and exposure-history diversity was restricted by having few donors.

The protocol was immunoSEQ multiplex PCR, while the TCRdb copy is restricted to in-frame clones and leaves out a portion. The table lists approximately 1.4 million clones, 95% to 99% of them singletons. What was sequenced was naive CD4+ T cells sorted from blood. Documented subset: CD45RA+ positively selected. The sequence derives from a young man in good health.

CDR3 residues: CASNGGAGTYEQYF. DNA for the CDR3: TGTGCCAGCAACGGCGGGGCGGGAACCTACGAGCAGTACTTC. The J gene is TRBJ2-7, the V gene TRBV28, with D tentatively TRBD2 (6 bases). Trimming removed 7 bases at V and 2 bases at J, with 15 bases between. The CDR3 sequence is 14 residues long. Germline V gene sequence: CDR1 MDHEN, CDR2 SYDVKM. The variable domain in full, completed from reference TRBV28 and TRBJ2-7, reads DVKVTQSSRYLVKRTGEKVFLECVQDMDHENMFWYRQDPGLGLRLIYFSYDVKMKEKGDIPEGYSVSREKKERFSLILESASTNQTSMYLCASNGGAGTYEQYFGPGTRLTVT.